This TCR beta chain was sequenced in a study of shared clonotypes between healthy human individuals. Notes on the study in general: Compared with memory subsets, naive subsets generally had larger estimated richness.

The data were produced by immunoSEQ multiplex PCR, yet TCRdb's version contains in-frame clones alone and is incomplete. The table lists more than 500,000 clones, approximately 95% of them singletons. A word on this clone: Its cognate antigen is unknown.

Naivety among CD8 cells was defined by CD45RO negativity and positive CCR7 selection, thereby excluding terminally differentiated effector memory CD45RA+ cells. The sequenced sample was naive CD8+ T cells sorted from blood. This TCR derives from a woman aged 25-40 years in good health.

CDR3 bases: TGTGCCAGCGTCACCGGGACTCGCTCCTACAATGAGCAGTTCTTC. It is translated as CASVTGTRSYNEQFF. J is TRBJ2-1 and V is TRBV7-8, with D perhaps matching TRBD2 (6 bases). CDR1 and CDR2 from the germline V gene are SGHVS and FQNEAQ. Trimming took off 8 bases at V and 0 bases at J, with 14 bases between the two ends. The CDR3 contains 15 residues.